The present T cell receptor (beta chain) was sequenced within a study of cytomegalovirus exposure and HLA in healthy donors. On the study more broadly: The 500 to 750 first-cohort repertoires and the approximately 110 validation repertoires shared the same platform, a later analysis reported. Overall study findings and caveats: One later analysis, an examination of the roughly 130 validation repertoires, found that first-cohort TCR clusters tended to co-occur in them.

About this clone: Its antigen is still unknown.

This CDR3 is built from 15 residues. CDR1 and CDR2 from the germline V gene are MGHRA and YSYEKL. Trimming took 0 bases from V and 2 from J, leaving 11 bases between them. Clones were sequenced by immunoSEQ multiplex PCR, and TCRdb holds only the in-frame ones, with some missing. Of 250,000 to 350,000 clones detected, roughly 88% appear once; the ten largest clones hold roughly 0.96%. Sequencing input: PBMCs. The chain employs TRBV4-1 and TRBJ2-7; possible D gene TRBD1, 5 bases. This clonotype originated in a man aged 30 to 45 in good health and CMV-seronegative. CDR3 amino acids: CASSQDRVGTYEQYF. CDR3 coding DNA: TGCGCCAGCAGCCAAGACAGGGTGGGGACCTACGAGCAGTACTTC.